This T cell receptor beta chain is from a study of cytomegalovirus exposure and HLA in healthy donors. The study, taken as a whole, reports: By HLA locus, TCR association rates varied in a later analysis, with DRB1 showing the most and HLA-C the fewest. Researchers counted 180 or so TCR beta chains as cytomegalovirus-associated. Previously analyzed data showed that most TCR beta V segments were productive at a frequency of about 87% or about 30%.

With V trimmed by 5 bases and J by 0 bases, 23 bases remained unmatched. The CDR3 contains 22 residues. CDR1 is SGHTA, CDR2 FQGTGA, per germline. Worth noting for this clone: Its antigen is unknown.

Both 60 Vbeta primers and 13 Jbeta primers went into the PCR. Some clones are missing from TCRdb's copy, which holds only in-frame ones; the method was immunoSEQ multiplex PCR. The sample has fewer than 45,000 clones; more than 85% are singletons. The sample consisted of PBMCs. V is TRBV7-3 and J is TRBJ2-4, with 9 bases identical to TRBD2. The TCR was taken from a woman younger than 35 in good health and CMV-seronegative. The DNA of the CDR3 is TGTGCCAGCAGCCCCCCAGAAGTTAGCGGGAGTGGCTATATGAGAGCCAAAAACATTCAGTACTTC. Translation gives CASSPPEVSGSGYMRAKNIQYF.